This is a list of T cell receptor beta chains from one sample in a study of cytomegalovirus exposure and HLA in healthy donors. Repertoires were generated with immunoSEQ multiplex PCR, while TCRdb's copy carries only in-frame clones and drops some. The sample includes 170,000 or so clones, roughly four fifths of them seen just once. Sequencing was done on a sample of PBMCs. These receptors were collected from a male donor in good health and CMV-seronegative. CDR3s include the opening cysteine and the closing phenylalanine or tryptophan. The D gene is left open where the match is weak. Clone size is not always given. Where it is, it says once, few, many or a class for expanded clones.

>-|TRBV5-1|TRBJ2-2|-
CASSLGQGIVGELFF
TGCGCCAGCAGCTTGGGGCAGGGAATTGTCGGGGAGCTGTTTTTT
>-|TRBV6-4|TRBJ1-2|-
CASRENRDFYYGYTF
TGTGCCAGCAGGGAAAACAGGGATTTTTACTATGGCTACACCTTC
>TRBD1|TRBV29-1|TRBJ1-3|-
CSVTGVLGNTIYF
TGCAGTGTAACAGGGGTGCTCGGAAACACCATATATTTT
>-|TRBV13|TRBJ2-7|-
CASSLGSEGGPSEQYF
TGTGCCAGCAGCTTAGGCTCAGAGGGGGGGCCCAGCGAGCAGTACTTC
>TRBD2|TRBV5-6|TRBJ2-1|-
CASSPGLAGGASFF
TGTGCCAGCAGCCCTGGACTAGCGGGGGGTGCATCGTTCTTC
>-|TRBV6-1|TRBJ1-1|-
CASSEVGNTEAFF
TGTGCCAGCAGTGAAGTTGGCAACACTGAAGCTTTCTTT
>-|TRBV4-2|TRBJ1-1|-
CASRIPRGGNTEAFF
TGTGCCAGCAGGATCCCGCGAGGGGGGAACACTGAAGCTTTCTTT
>-|TRBV7-2|TRBJ2-7|-
CASSGAGIYEQYF
TGTGCCAGCAGTGGTGCGGGTATCTACGAGCAGTACTTC
>TRBD1|TRBV2|TRBJ1-1|once
CASSELGDGGDRGFYRIRNTEAFF
TGTGCCAGCAGTGAATTGGGGGACGGAGGGGACAGGGGGTTTTACCGCATTAGGAACACTGAAGCTTTCTTT
>TRBD1|TRBV7-3|TRBJ2-3|-
CASSPGTGEYTQYF
TGTGCCAGCAGCCCCGGGACAGGGGAATATACGCAGTATTTT
>-|TRBV4-3|TRBJ1-4|-
CASSQGGQGRNEKLFF
TGCGCCAGCAGCCAAGGGGGTCAGGGCAGGAATGAAAAACTGTTTTTT
>-|TRBV5-1|TRBJ2-1|-
CASTPGGANEQFF
TGCGCCAGCACTCCTGGGGGGGCCAATGAGCAGTTCTTC
>-|TRBV6-6|TRBJ1-2|-
CASSYDRNYGYTF
TGTGCCAGCAGTTATGACAGAAACTATGGCTACACCTTC
>TRBD2|TRBV5-8|TRBJ2-5|few
CASSLSPSGMETQYF
TGTGCCAGCAGCTTGTCTCCTAGCGGGATGGAGACCCAGTACTTC
>-|TRBV2|TRBJ1-5|-
CASTRRDNQPQHF
TGTGCCAGCACCCGCAGGGACAATCAGCCCCAGCATTTT
>TRBD1|TRBV28|TRBJ1-2|-
CASRPDRGGPNYGYTF
TGTGCCAGCAGGCCCGACAGGGGCGGCCCTAACTATGGCTACACCTTC
>-|TRBV7-2|TRBJ1-5|-
CASSLTSNQPQHF
TGTGCCAGCAGCCTGACATCAAATCAGCCCCAGCATTTT
>-|TRBV7-9|TRBJ1-5|-
CASSITGQHQPQHF
TGTGCCAGCAGCATCACGGGACAACATCAGCCCCAGCATTTT
>-|TRBV10-1|TRBJ2-5|-
CASSPNGETQYF
TGCGCCAGCAGTCCCAACGGAGAGACCCAGTACTTC